Listed here is a single T cell receptor (beta chain). Its antigen is still unknown. Per-nucleotide qualities are absent, and no much larger clonotype sits a single base away. This sample was taken from a study of cytomegalovirus exposure and HLA in healthy donors listed by TCRdb under 2017. Study-wide context: An earlier analysis of about 560 of the donors reported 276 Gb of sequence data and 95 million to 120 million unique TCR beta sequences obtained from roughly 170 million T cells. Besides the first cohort of hundreds of subjects, a separate validation cohort made up of roughly 130 different subjects was used. The later analysis used no new phenotypic data to find candidate immune exposures, relying instead on TCR beta sequences and their occurrence across donors. Among a few hundred genotyped donors of the cohort, an average of roughly 240,000 unique TCR beta nucleotide sequences were sequenced per donor, around 20% of them non-productive. To study patterns of TCR occurrence, a later analysis re-analyzed previously published TCR beta repertoires from around 670 donors and added high-resolution HLA genotyping. The genetic ancestry cluster associated with self-reported Caucasian donors included around four fifths of the 398 genotyped donors. An early release covering roughly 580 HLA-typed donors comprised about 320 gigabases of sequencing data and around 85 million unique TCR sequences. HLA typing included class I and class II loci at four-digit resolution. Typing coverage differed by locus: A, B, C, DRB1 and DQB1 were typed in roughly 629-630 donors, DQA1 in approximately 520, DPA1 in some 610, and DPB1 in just under 490. Every discovery cohort repertoire had been produced on one sequencing platform. The T cell repertoires of 666 subjects were profiled by immunosequencing and related to cytomegalovirus serostatus. The study was designed to test whether signatures of past pathogen exposure could be identified by cataloging public T cell receptors. To predict cytomegalovirus infection status, the study brought together high-throughput TCR immunosequencing, statistical association of individual TCRs with disease status, and machine learning. An earlier analysis of 500 to 650 of the donors applied high-throughput TCR beta sequencing to assess whether each TCR beta V gene segment acted as functional or pseudogenic. In a later genetic analysis, genome-wide SNP genotypes for about three fifths of the 666 donors were used, and that subset was treated as a discovery cohort. Alongside the repertoire data, information on donor age, sex, ethnicity and CMV serostatus was compiled. About five DR-DQ haplotypes were handled as single units for association and clustering because linkage in the cohort was strong.

The library was generated by the immunoSEQ multiplex PCR assay. For the multiplex PCR, a mixture combining 60 forward primers for TCR Vbeta segments and 13 reverse primers for TCR Jbeta segments was used. A multiplex PCR assay on genomic DNA amplified the CDR3 region of rearranged TCR beta genes. Amplified TCR beta libraries were sequenced as 87-base-pair reads on the Illumina HiSeq System. The authors' pipeline ran thus. A later analysis counted about 76 million unique TCR beta chains across the 700 or so repertoires, and 10 million to 12 million of these chains were shared by at least two donors. To remove PCR and sequencing errors, raw reads were error-corrected and collapsed into unique sequences using a nearest-neighbor algorithm that merged closely related sequences. Alignment of CDR3 sequences to IMGT reference sequences was used to assign V, D and J gene segments. For a sequence to be retained, a match of at least six nucleotides to both a V gene segment and a J gene segment was required. A rearrangement was called productive if the CDR3 had no stop codons and remained in frame with V and J, and every other rearrangement was called non-productive. CDR3 was defined by IMGT convention, running from the second conserved V-encoded cysteine to the conserved J-encoded phenylalanine. The earlier analysis of 500 to 600 of the donors excluded sequences that lacked an unambiguous match to a single V gene segment. An earlier analysis of a few hundred of the donors classified V segments as functional when productive rearrangements were above 56.7% and as segregating when the standard deviation between donors was above 5%. A statistical classification framework was built for diagnosing cytomegalovirus status from the catalog of TCR beta chain sequences. In a later analysis, TCR nucleotide sequences were compared against IMGT/GENE-DB human TR gene sequences so that V and J genes could be assigned. The TCRdist pipeline was used in a later analysis to assign CDR3 sequences and most-parsimonious VDJ recombination scenarios. In a later analysis, every TCR beta chain was defined by the combination of its CDR3 amino acid sequence and its V-gene family, and reads without a unique V-gene family were dropped. To address suspected cross-contamination and a sequencing artifact, a later analysis removed around 600 highly shared, low-generation-probability nucleotide sequences. In a later analysis, a clonal expansion index was calculated for each public chain from normalized within-repertoire ranks of inferred template counts. A later analysis computed generation probabilities with a VDJ recombination model fitted to out-of-frame rearrangements, and checked the results against IGoR. In a later analysis, TCR-TCR, TCR-HLA and TCR-CMV co-occurrence was scored with hypergeometric tests, and a repertoire-size bias correction was applied to TCR pairs. False discovery rates were estimated in a later analysis by permuting HLA or CMV assignments 20 times. In a later analysis, co-occurring TCRs were grouped using DBSCAN, and TCRdist sequence similarity was added for clustering within HLA-allele-positive subsets. Repertoires with fewer than 30,000 or more than 120,000 public chains were left out of co-occurrence clustering, as were about five repertoires with anomalous nucleotide sharing. TCRdb's version of the immuneACCESS table is confined to in-frame rearrangements and falls short of the full clone set. An unresolved V gene accounts for under half of the shortfall where checked; the remainder is of unknown origin. From that table come the V and J calls and clone size; the DNA was used to work out D and trimming. The sample contains 95,000 or so clones, about 74% of them found a single time. About 14% of the sample comes from the top ten.

The investigation overall reported the following: CMV serostatus was the only immune exposure information available for the cohort. In vitro tests confirmed that a few of the cytomegalovirus-associated TCR beta chains recognize cytomegalovirus antigens. According to a later genetic analysis, donors in an Asian-associated ancestry cluster had fewer N-insertions in productive TCRs than the approximately 650-donor mean. Correlated functional status among segregating V segments might be attributable to linkage disequilibrium, but an unknown experimental factor could not be ruled out. A further reported finding was that TCR beta sequences accurately predicted the HLA-A and HLA-B alleles for most subjects in the first cohort. Most CMV-associated TCR beta chains appeared to be HLA-restricted in a later analysis, and the HLA associations seemed to be driven largely by CMV exposure. In an earlier analysis of roughly 500 of the donors, most TCR beta V segments appeared in productive rearrangements about 87% or about 30% of the time, broadly matching IMGT annotations. HLA typing was unavailable for some donors at each locus, so association tests used only the typed subset. This cohort had only TCR beta chains sequenced, and the lack of alpha or paired-chain data limited which features could be detected. The earlier analysis of nearly 600 of the donors excluded roughly 17 rarely observed V segments, including chromosome 9 orphons, because counts were too low. A later analysis found that TCR association rates varied across HLA loci, with DRB1 alleles showing the most associated TCRs and HLA-C alleles the fewest. Most TCR sequences were observed very rarely across donors, whereas some public TCRs were present in many individuals. An association between a missense DCLRE1C variant and V-gene and J-gene trimming of TCR beta chains was found in a later genetic analysis and replicated in an independent cohort. Roughly uniform sequencing depth across donors was assumed in presence/absence analyses, although this assumption may not hold. In a later analysis, several top co-occurrence clusters were reported to appear linked to parvovirus B19, influenza, CMV and Epstein-Barr virus. The authors suggested that the approach could potentially be extended to other disease states and immunological phenotypes. In a later analysis, HLA-associated TCR beta chains were found to be more clonally expanded and to have lower generation probabilities than equally common non-associated chains. A cluster of highly shared sequence variants was judged likely to be a technical artifact of the sequencing pipeline. Strong co-occurrence of HLA alleles, especially DR and DQ, made assigning TCR associations to individual alleles difficult. The classifier was reported to diagnose cytomegalovirus status with high specificity and sensitivity in both the original cohort and the validation cohort. The study gave a list of more than 150 TCR beta chains associated with cytomegalovirus. In a later analysis, about 16,000 TCR beta sequences were associated with specific HLA alleles at a false discovery rate of 0.05.

In total, more than 500 healthy bone marrow donors made up the cohort. Cohort members were all nominally healthy when sampled, although unrecorded immune exposures were likely present. The donor was CMV seropositive and belonged to the group of around 300 seropositive cohort members. A peripheral blood sample was collected from each donor, and TCR beta sequencing was performed on peripheral blood mononuclear cells. Genomic DNA extraction from the blood cell samples was performed with the Qiagen DNeasy Blood Extraction Kit. The sequenced material came from PBMCs. The clonotype originates from a woman in her forties or fifties in good health and CMV-seropositive.

The bases read TGTGCCAGCAGTGAAATCTGGGAGTCCTCCTACAATGAGCAGTTCTTC. This translates into CASSEIWESSYNEQFF. The rearrangement combines TRBV2 with TRBJ2-1; the D gene is perhaps TRBD2, from 5 matching bases. The CDR3 has 16 amino acids, counting the end cysteine and phenylalanine. The read is trimmed to its CDR3 DNA, 48 bases read in frame from base 1. The germline V gene sets CDR1 to SNHLY and CDR2 to FYNNEI. Trimming takes 2 bases from V and 0 bases from J, and the germline ends sit 11 bases apart.